The source of this T cell receptor beta chain is a study of T cell responses to AZD1222 COVID-19 vaccine. Study-wide points: Donors were chiefly white British, with a greater number of females, and clonal diversity was perhaps underestimated. Spike-specific TCRs gained breadth and depth after people received two AZD1222 doses. Without day 14 samples, only post-peak T cell repertoires were studied. Targeting of unmutated variant regions was reportedly seen in nearly half of spike-specific TCRs.

For this clone: What it binds is unknown.

The repertoire was sequenced with immunoSEQ multiplex PCR; TCRdb's copy has only in-frame clones and lacks some. The sample comprises approximately 77,000 clones, around 92% of which are singletons, and 6% to 8.5% rests with the top ten. With V trimmed by 8 bases and J by 8 bases, 14 bases remained unmatched. The CDR3 has 15 residues. The germline gives CDR1 LGHNA, CDR2 YSLEER. The V call is TRBV4-3, the J call TRBJ2-1, with 8 bases fitting TRBD2. This clonotype originated in an adult in good health. Sequencing was performed on peripheral blood, taken on day 0 of MenACWY control vaccination. The CDR3 protein is CASGPGGGRKDEQFF. CDR3 bases: TGCGCCAGCGGCCCGGGGGGCGGGAGGAAGGATGAGCAGTTCTTC.